A single sample gave rise to the 20 T cell receptor beta chains below, sequenced in a study of sequential checkpoint blockade in melanoma. Assay used: immunoSEQ multiplex PCR; TCRdb lists only in-frame clones, some missing. The sample shows over 10,000 clones, roughly four fifths of them seen only once. Treatment described: randomized to nivolumab then ipilimumab (arm A) or the reverse (arm B). The material was CD8+ T cells sorted from blood (inferred from file names), obtained from a patient given nivolumab and ipilimumab in sequence. These receptors originate from a human patient with melanoma. Some clones in this sample may be carry-over from other donors' samples.

The chain employs TRBV4-1 and TRBJ2-7; 8 nucleotides agree with TRBD1. The germline V gene encodes CDR1 MGHRA and CDR2 YSYEKL. The CDR3 covers 16 residues. The V segment lost 1 base and the J segment 2 bases; nucleotides outside the gene matches: 7. The DNA of the CDR3 is TGCGCCAGCAGCCAAGGGTCGGACAGGGTTACCTACGAGCAGTACTTC. The encoded protein is CASSQGSDRVTYEQYF.

The chain employs TRBV9 and TRBJ2-2, with 8 positions matching TRBD2. The CDR3 sequence is 17 residues long. Trimming cost V 0 bases and J 0 bases; bases outside gene matches: 4. Germline V gene data show CDR1 as SGDLS and CDR2 as YYNGEE. In nucleotides, the CDR3 is TGTGCCAGCAGCGTAGCGCCTAGCGGGTCGAACACCGGGGAGCTGTTTTTT. Its translation is CASSVAPSGSNTGELFF.

This rearrangement joins TRBV28 to TRBJ1-1; D is uncertain. The germline V and J ends were trimmed by 1 base and 1 base, with 7 bases remaining between them. CDR3 length: 14 amino acids. Germline-derived CDR1 and CDR2 are MDHEN and SYDVKM. In DNA form, the CDR3 reads TGTGCCAGCAGTTTATATGGCCAGAACACTGAAGCTTTCTTT. As protein: CASSLYGQNTEAFF.

The CDR3 loop is CASSLAGGADTQYF. As DNA, the CDR3 is TGTGCCAGCAGTTTAGCCGGGGGGGCAGATACGCAGTATTTT. This chain joins TRBV2 and TRBJ2-3, with 8 bases aligning to TRBD2. The CDR3 runs to 14 residues. Germline lookup yields CDR1 SNHLY and CDR2 FYNNEI. V trimming: 5 bases; J trimming: 4 bases; junction bases outside the gene matches: 5.

The V call is TRBV6-1, the J call TRBJ2-3, with D possibly TRBD1 on 5 matching bases. The CDR3 consists of 14 residues. Trimming took 11 bases from V and 0 from J, leaving 15 bases between them. Germline V CDR1 and CDR2: MNHNS, SASEGT. CDR3 DNA: TGTGCCTCCAACCGCAGGGAAAGCACAGATACGCAGTATTTT. Amino acid sequence: CASNRRESTDTQYF.

This clone appeared once. The V and J genes are TRBV27 and TRBJ2-5; TRBD2 aligns across 10 bases. Germline V CDR1 and CDR2: MNHEY, SMNVEV (reference sequence). V was clipped by 0 bases and J by 5 bases; unmatched bases: 3. This CDR3 is built from 15 residues. This chain's CDR3 is CASSLSGLASETQYF. The CDR3 region has the DNA TGTGCCAGCAGTTTATCGGGACTAGCGTCGGAGACCCAGTACTTC.

The rearrangement joins TRBV27 to TRBJ1-2, with D tentatively TRBD1 (5 bases). Germline-derived CDR1 and CDR2 are MNHEY and SMNVEV (reference sequence). V gave up 2 bases and J gave up 1 base, with 8 bases separating them. The CDR3 covers 14 residues. The CDR3 sequence is CASSLGGGNYGYTF. As DNA, the CDR3 is TGTGCCAGCAGTTTAGGCGGGGGTAACTATGGCTACACCTTC.

This chain uses TRBV14 with TRBJ1-5; 7 positions agree with TRBD1. The CDR3 consists of 15 residues. Germline V gene lookup returns CDR1 SGHDN and CDR2 FVKESK. V lost 3 bases and J lost 4; bases outside the gene matches: 6. CDR3 residues: CASSHGDRGNQPQHF. DNA for the CDR3: TGTGCCAGCAGCCACGGGGACAGAGGGAATCAGCCCCAGCATTTT.

Points on this clone: Its ends do not fully match the called genes, so a read error is possible. The chain uses TRBV7-8 and TRBJ1-2, with 7 bases identical to TRBD1. CDR1 is SGHVS and CDR2 is FQNEAQ in the germline V gene. The CDR3 runs to 14 residues. CDR3 sequence (DNA): TGTGCCAGCAGCTTATTCCCAGGGGGATATGACTACACCTTC. Its translation is CASSLFPGGYDYTF.

J is TRBJ2-3 and V is TRBV15, with D tentatively TRBD2 (6 bases). With 0 bases removed from V and 2 bases from J, the gap between germline ends came to 15 bases. Germline values: CDR1 LNHNV, CDR2 YYDKDF (reference sequence). The CDR3 length is 17 residues. The CDR3 sequence: CATSRDGSGEYTDTQYF. CDR3 nucleotides: TGTGCCACCAGCAGAGATGGGTCGGGGGAGTACACAGATACGCAGTATTTT.

The V gene is TRBV10-3, the J gene TRBJ2-1, with 12 bases aligning to TRBD2. Trimming took 10 bases from V and 6 from J; bases not matched to a gene: 7. There are 14 residues in the CDR3. Per the germline V gene, CDR1 is ENHRY and CDR2 is SYGVKD. The CDR3 reads CATKGTSGPNEQFF. CDR3 coding DNA: TGTGCCACTAAAGGGACTAGCGGGCCCAATGAGCAGTTCTTC.

V and J are TRBV28 and TRBJ2-7; the D gene is possibly TRBD1 (6 bases). From germline, CDR1 is MDHEN and CDR2 SYDVKM. This CDR3 is 15 amino acids long. The V end lost 5 bases, the J end lost 0 bases, and 14 bases lay between the germline ends. CDR3 sequence (DNA): TGTGCCAGCAGTCGCCGACAGGTTTTCTCCTACGAGCAGTACTTC. Translating gives CASSRRQVFSYEQYF.

This clone was seen a single time. The V call is TRBV5-1, the J call TRBJ1-5; TRBD1 aligns across 7 bases. Germline V gene sequence: CDR1 SGHRS, CDR2 YFSETQ. V shed 1 base and J 4 bases; nucleotides not matched to a gene: 8. CDR3 size: 16 residues. As DNA, the CDR3 is TGCGCCAGCAGCTTGCTCGCAGGGACAGCTAATCAGCCCCAGCATTTT. It is translated as CASSLLAGTANQPQHF. Using reference TRBV5-1 and TRBJ1-5 for the parts outside the CDR3, the full variable domain is KAGVTQTPRYLIKTRGQQVTLSCSPISGHRSVSWYQQTPGQGLQFLFEYFSETQRNKGNFPGRFSGRQFSNSRSEMNVSTLELGDSALYLCASSLLAGTANQPQHFGDGTRLSIL.

This chain links TRBV5-6 with TRBJ2-3, with 8 positions matching TRBD1. Germline V lookup: CDR1 SGHDT, CDR2 YYEEEE. V lost 2 bases and J lost 3; bases outside the gene matches: 5. The CDR3 spans 15 residues. CDR3 protein: CASSFADRVTDTQYF. The CDR3 DNA reads TGTGCCAGCAGCTTCGCGGACAGGGTGACAGATACGCAGTATTTT.

The rearrangement uses TRBV4-2 and TRBJ2-7; 11 positions match TRBD2. CDR3 length: 15 residues. The V segment lost 1 base and the J segment 4 bases; nucleotides outside the gene matches: 3. Looked up from germline, CDR1 is LGHNA and CDR2 is YNFKEQ. CDR3 sequence reads: CASSQGTSGGYEQYF. CDR3 DNA: TGTGCCAGCAGCCAAGGTACTAGCGGGGGATACGAGCAGTACTTC.

The gene calls are TRBV7-8 and TRBJ1-5; TRBD1 agrees at 10 bases. Unmatched junction bases numbered 5, after V lost 2 bases and J lost 4 bases. This CDR3 region has 16 residues. Germline V gene data show CDR1 as SGHVS and CDR2 as FQNEAQ. Written as DNA, the CDR3 is TGTGCCAGCAGCTTATCAGACAGGGGGCCAAATCAGCCCCAGCATTTT. This gives the protein CASSLSDRGPNQPQHF.

Turning to this clone: The CDR3 carries no conserved terminal phenylalanine or tryptophan, so it likely arises from a read error. The rearrangement links TRBV28 to TRBJ1-5; D is perhaps TRBD1 (5 bases). Trimming took off 3 bases at V and 9 bases at J, with 18 bases between the two ends. The CDR3 contains 15 residues. CDR1 MDHEN and CDR2 SYDVKM come from the germline V gene. The CDR3, as DNA: TGTGCCAGCAGTTTGGGACTCAGCTTGTTTGGGCCCCAGCATCTT. Encoded protein: CASSLGLSLFGPQHL.

The rearrangement links TRBV7-8 to TRBJ1-5, with 7 bases lining up with TRBD1. Germline V gene sequence: CDR1 SGHVS, CDR2 FQNEAQ. The J segment lost 5 bases and the V segment lost 4 bases, leaving 11 bases of the junction unmatched. The CDR3 is made up of 16 amino acids. The CDR3 spells CASSSYDRVRDQPQHF. The CDR3 nucleotides are TGTGCCAGCAGCTCTTACGACAGGGTGAGGGATCAGCCCCAGCATTTT.

The chain couples TRBV6-6 to TRBJ1-6; D not certain. The CDR3 runs to 16 residues. Trimming stripped 2 bases from V and 1 base from J, with 9 bases between. CDR1 is MNHNY and CDR2 is SVGAGI in the germline V gene (reference sequence). CDR3 DNA: TGTGCCAGCAGTTACCCCGGCAGGTCCTATAATTCACCCCTCCACTTT. Protein: CASSYPGRSYNSPLHF.

The chain uses TRBV4-3 and TRBJ2-7; 7 bases are shared with TRBD1. The germline gives CDR1 LGHNA, CDR2 YSLEER. J gave up 4 bases and V 0 bases, and 9 bases lay outside the gene matches. The CDR3 has 16 residues. DNA of the CDR3: TGCGCCAGCAGCCAAGATACAGGGGCGACTCGTTACGAGCAGTACTTC. It specifies CASSQDTGATRYEQYF.